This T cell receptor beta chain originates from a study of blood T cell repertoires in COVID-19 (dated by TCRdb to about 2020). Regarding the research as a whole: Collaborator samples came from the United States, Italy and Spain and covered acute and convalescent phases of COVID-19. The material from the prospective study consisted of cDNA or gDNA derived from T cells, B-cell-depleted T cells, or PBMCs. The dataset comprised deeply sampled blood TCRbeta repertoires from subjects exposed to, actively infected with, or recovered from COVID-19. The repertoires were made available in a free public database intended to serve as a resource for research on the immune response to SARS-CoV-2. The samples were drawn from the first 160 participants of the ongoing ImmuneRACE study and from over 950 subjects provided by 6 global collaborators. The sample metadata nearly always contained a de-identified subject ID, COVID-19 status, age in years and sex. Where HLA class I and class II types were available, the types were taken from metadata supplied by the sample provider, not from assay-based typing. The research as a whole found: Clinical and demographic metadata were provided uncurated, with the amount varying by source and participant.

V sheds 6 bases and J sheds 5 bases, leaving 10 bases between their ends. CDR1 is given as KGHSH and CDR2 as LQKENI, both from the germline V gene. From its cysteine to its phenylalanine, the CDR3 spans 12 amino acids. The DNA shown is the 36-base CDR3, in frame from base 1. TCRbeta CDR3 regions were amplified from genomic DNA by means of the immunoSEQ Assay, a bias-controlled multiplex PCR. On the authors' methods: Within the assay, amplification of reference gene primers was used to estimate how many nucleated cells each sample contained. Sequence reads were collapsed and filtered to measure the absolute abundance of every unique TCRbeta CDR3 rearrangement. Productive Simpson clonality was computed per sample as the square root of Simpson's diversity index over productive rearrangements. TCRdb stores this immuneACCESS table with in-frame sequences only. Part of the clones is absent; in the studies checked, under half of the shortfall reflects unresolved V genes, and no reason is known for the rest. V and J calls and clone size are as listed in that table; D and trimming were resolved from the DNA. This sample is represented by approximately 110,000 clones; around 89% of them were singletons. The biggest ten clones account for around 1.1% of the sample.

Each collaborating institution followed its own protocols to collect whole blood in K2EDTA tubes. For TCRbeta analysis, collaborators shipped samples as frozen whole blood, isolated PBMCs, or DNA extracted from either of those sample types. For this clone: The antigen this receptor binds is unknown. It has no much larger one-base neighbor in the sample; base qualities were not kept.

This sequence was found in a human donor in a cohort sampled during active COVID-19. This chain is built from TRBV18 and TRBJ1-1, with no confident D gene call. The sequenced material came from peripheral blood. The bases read TGTGCCAGCTCGACCTGGAGGACTGAAGCTTTCTTT. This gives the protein CASSTWRTEAFF.